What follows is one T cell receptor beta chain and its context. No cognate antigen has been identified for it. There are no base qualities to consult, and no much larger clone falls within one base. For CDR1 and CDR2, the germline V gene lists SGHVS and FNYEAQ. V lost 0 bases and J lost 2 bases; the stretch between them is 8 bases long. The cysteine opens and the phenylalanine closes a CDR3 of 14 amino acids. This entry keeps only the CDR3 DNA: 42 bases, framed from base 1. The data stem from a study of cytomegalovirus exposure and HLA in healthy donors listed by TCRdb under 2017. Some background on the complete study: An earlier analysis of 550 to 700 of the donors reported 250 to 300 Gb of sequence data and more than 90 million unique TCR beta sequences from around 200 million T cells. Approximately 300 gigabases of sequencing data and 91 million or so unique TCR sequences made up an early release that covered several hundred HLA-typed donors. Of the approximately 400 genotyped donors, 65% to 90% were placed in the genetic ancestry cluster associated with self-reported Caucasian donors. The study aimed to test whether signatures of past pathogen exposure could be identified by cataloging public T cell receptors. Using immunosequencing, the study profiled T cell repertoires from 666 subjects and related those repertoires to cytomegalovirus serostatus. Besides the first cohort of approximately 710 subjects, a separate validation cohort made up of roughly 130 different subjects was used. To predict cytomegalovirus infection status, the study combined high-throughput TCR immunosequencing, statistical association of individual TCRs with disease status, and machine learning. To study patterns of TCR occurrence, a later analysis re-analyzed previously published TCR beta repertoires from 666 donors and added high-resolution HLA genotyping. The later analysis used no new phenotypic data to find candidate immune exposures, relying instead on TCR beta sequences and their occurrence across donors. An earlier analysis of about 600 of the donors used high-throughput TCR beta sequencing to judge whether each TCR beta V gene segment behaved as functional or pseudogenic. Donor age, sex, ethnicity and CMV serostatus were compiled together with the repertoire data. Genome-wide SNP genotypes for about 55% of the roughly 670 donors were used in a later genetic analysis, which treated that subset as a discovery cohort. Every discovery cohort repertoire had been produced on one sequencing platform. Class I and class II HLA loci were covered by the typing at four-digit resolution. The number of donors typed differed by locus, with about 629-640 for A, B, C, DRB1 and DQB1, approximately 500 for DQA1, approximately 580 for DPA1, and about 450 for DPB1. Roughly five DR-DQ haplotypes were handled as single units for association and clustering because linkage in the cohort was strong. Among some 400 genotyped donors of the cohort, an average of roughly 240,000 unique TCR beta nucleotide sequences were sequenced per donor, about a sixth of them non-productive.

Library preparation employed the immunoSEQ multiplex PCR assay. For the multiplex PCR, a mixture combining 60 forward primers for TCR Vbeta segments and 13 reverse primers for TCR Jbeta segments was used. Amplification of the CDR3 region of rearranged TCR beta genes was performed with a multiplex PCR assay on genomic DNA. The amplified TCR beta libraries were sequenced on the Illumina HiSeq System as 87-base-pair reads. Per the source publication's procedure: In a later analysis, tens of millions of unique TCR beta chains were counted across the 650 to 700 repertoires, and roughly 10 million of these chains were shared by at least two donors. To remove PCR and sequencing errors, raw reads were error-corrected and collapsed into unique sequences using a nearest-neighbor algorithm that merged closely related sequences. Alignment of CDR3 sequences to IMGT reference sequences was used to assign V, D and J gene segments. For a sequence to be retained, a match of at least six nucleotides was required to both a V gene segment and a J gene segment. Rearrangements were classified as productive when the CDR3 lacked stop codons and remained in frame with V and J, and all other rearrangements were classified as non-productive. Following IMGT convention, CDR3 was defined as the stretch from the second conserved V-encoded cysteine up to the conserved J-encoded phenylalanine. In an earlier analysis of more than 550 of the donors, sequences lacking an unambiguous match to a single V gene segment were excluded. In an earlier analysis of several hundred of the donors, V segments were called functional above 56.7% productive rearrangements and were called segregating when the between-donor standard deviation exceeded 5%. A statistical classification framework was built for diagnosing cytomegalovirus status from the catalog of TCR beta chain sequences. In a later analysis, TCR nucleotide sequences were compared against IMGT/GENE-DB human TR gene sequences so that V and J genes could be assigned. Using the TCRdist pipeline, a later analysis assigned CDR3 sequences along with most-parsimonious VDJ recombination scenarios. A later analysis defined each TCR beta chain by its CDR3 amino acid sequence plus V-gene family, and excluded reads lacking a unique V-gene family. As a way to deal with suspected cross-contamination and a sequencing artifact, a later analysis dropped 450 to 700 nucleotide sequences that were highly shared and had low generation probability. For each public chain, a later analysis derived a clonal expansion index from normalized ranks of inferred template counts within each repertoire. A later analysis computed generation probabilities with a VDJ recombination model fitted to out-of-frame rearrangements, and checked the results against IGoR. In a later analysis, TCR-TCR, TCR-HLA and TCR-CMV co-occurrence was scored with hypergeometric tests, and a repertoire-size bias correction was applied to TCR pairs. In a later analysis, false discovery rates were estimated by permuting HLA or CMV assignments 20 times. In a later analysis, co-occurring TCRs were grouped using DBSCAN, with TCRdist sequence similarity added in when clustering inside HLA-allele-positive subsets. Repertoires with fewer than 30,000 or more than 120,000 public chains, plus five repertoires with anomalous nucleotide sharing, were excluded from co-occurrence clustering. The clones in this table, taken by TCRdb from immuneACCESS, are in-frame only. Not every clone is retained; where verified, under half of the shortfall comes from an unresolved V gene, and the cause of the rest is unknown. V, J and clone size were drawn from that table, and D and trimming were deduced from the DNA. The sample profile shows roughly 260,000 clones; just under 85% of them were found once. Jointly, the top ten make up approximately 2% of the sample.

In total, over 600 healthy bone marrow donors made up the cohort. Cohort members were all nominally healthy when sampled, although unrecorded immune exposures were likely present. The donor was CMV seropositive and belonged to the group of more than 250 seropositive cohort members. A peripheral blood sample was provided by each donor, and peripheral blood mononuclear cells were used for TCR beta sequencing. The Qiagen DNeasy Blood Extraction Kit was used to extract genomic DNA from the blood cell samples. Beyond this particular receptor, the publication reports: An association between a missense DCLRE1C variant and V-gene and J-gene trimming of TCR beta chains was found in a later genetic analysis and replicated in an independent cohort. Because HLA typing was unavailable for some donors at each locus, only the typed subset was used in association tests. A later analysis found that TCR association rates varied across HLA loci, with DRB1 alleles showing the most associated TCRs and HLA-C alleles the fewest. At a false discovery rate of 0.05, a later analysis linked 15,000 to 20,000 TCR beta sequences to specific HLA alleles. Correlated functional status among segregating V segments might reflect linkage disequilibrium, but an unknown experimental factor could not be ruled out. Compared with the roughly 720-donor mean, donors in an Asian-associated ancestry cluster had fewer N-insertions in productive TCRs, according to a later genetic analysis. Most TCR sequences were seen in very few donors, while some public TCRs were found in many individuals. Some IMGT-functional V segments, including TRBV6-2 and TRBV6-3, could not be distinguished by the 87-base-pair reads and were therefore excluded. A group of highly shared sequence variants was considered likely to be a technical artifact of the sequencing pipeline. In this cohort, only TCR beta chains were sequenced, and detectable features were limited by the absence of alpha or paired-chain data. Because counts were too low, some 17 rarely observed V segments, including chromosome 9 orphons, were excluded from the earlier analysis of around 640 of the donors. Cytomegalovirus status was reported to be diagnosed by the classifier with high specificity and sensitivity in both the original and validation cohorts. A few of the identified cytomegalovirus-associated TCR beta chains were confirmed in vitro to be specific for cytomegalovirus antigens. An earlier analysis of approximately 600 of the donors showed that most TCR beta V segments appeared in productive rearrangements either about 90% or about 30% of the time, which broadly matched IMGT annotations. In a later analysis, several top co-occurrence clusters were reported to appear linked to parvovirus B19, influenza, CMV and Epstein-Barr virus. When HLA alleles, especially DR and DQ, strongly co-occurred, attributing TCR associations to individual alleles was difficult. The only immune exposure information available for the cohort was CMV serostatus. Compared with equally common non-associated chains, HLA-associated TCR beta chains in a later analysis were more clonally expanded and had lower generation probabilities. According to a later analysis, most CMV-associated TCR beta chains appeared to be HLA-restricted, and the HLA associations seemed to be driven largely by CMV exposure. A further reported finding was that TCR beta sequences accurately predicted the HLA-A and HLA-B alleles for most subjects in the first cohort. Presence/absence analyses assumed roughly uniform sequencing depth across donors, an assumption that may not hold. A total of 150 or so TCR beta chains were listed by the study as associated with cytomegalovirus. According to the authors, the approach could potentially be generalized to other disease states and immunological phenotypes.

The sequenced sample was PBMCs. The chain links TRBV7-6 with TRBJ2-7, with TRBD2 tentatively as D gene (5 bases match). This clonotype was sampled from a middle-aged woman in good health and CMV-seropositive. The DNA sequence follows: TGTGCCAGCAGCTTAGCTAGCGAGGCCTACGAGCAGTACTTC. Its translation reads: CASSLASEAYEQYF. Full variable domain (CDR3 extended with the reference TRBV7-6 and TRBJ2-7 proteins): GAGVSQSPRYKVTKRGQDVALRCDPISGHVSLYWYRQALGQGPEFLTYFNYEAQQDKSGLPNDRFSAERPEGSISTLTIQRTEQRDSAMYRCASSLASEAYEQYFGPGTRLTVT.